This is a list of T cell receptor beta chains from one sample in a study of Tregs in tolerant kidney transplant recipients. These TCRs' antigens remain unknown. The protocol was immunoSEQ multiplex PCR, while the TCRdb copy is restricted to in-frame clones and leaves out a portion. Of about 15,000 clones listed, around 53% are singletons. The sequencing used CD4+ T cells from blood cultured with allogeneic cells, collected before the transplant. These receptors all come from a human patient who received a combined kidney and bone marrow transplant. The CDR3 runs from the conserved cysteine through the conserved F or W. D genes are given only for firm matches. A row's size may be missing; if present it is once, few, many or a size class.

cdr3_aa,cdr3_nt,clone_size,j_call,v_call,cdr3_length,d_call
CASSEWGGAGEKLFF,TGTGCCAGCAGTGAATGGGGGGGGGCGGGTGAAAAACTGTTTTTT,NA,TRBJ1-4,TRBV25-1,15,NA
CASSVDEGTAPQHF,TGTGCCAGCAGCGTCGACGAAGGGACAGCGCCCCAGCATTTT,few,TRBJ1-5,TRBV9,14,TRBD1
CASRSGTHYTDTQYF,TGCGCCAGCAGGTCCGGGACACACTACACAGATACGCAGTATTTT,NA,TRBJ2-3,TRBV5-1,15,NA
CASSLMSGGSLYEQFF,TGTGCCAGCAGCTTAATGTCAGGCGGGAGCCTCTATGAGCAGTTCTTC,NA,TRBJ2-1,TRBV13,16,TRBD2
CASSLELRAGGSSYYEQYF,TGTGCCAGCAGCTTAGAATTACGTGCGGGGGGGTCGTCTTACTACGAGCAGTACTTC,NA,TRBJ2-7,TRBV7-9,19,TRBD2
CASSQLTAFGYTF,TGCGCCAGCAGCCAACTCACAGCCTTTGGCTACACCTTC,NA,TRBJ1-2,TRBV4-1,13,NA
CASSPYLRGGGLYQETQYF,TGTGCCAGCAGCCCCTATCTTCGTGGCGGGGGCCTGTACCAAGAGACCCAGTACTTC,few,TRBJ2-5,TRBV7-2,19,NA
CASSPRDVRSSPIYEQYF,TGTGCCAGTAGCCCACGGGATGTCAGGTCCTCACCCATCTACGAGCAGTACTTC,medium-sized,TRBJ2-7,TRBV19,18,NA
CASRLRTGQNTEAFF,TGCGCCAGCAGACTACGGACAGGGCAGAACACTGAAGCTTTCTTT,NA,TRBJ1-1,TRBV5-1,15,TRBD1
CASSLEAHYSYEQYF,TGTGCCAGCAGCTTAGAGGCCCACTACTCCTACGAGCAGTACTTC,NA,TRBJ2-7,TRBV7-2,15,NA
CASSLGQGAFGNTIYF,TGTGCCAGCAGCTTGGGCCAGGGGGCTTTTGGAAACACCATATATTTT,NA,TRBJ1-3,TRBV5-5,16,TRBD1
CASSRAQGSYEQYF,TGTGCCAGCAGCAGGGCCCAGGGGTCCTACGAGCAGTACTTC,NA,TRBJ2-7,TRBV7-8,14,NA
CASIKRHFPKSYGYTF,TGTGCCAGCATCAAAAGACACTTTCCTAAAAGCTATGGCTACACCTTC,once,TRBJ1-2,TRBV21-1,16,NA
CAWSEDRGVYGYTF,TGTGCCTGGAGTGAGGACCGGGGGGTCTATGGCTACACCTTC,few,TRBJ1-2,TRBV30,14,NA
CASSRQGGGTEAFF,TGTGCCAGCAGTCGTCAGGGGGGAGGAACTGAAGCTTTCTTT,NA,TRBJ1-1,TRBV6-9,14,TRBD1
CASSLWGGDYGYTF,TGTGCCAGCAGCTTATGGGGGGGCGATTATGGCTACACCTTC,few,TRBJ1-2,TRBV11-3,14,NA
CASSPRTSGNSYNEQFF,TGTGCCAGCTCACCGAGGACTAGCGGGAACTCCTACAATGAGCAGTTCTTC,few,TRBJ2-1,TRBV18,17,TRBD2
CASSNLGANTGELFF,TGTGCCAGCAGCAACCTAGGGGCGAACACCGGGGAGCTGTTTTTT,medium-sized,TRBJ2-2,TRBV11-3,15,NA
CASSLGGFGTDTQYF,TGCGCCAGCAGCTTGGGGGGCTTCGGCACAGATACGCAGTATTTT,NA,TRBJ2-3,TRBV5-1,15,NA
CASSRGQSNEKLFF,TGTGCCAGCAGCCGGGGACAGTCTAATGAAAAACTGTTTTTT,few,TRBJ1-4,TRBV25-1,14,TRBD1
CASGASYNSPLHF,TGTGCCAGCGGGGCCTCCTATAATTCCCCCCTCCACTTT,NA,TRBJ1-6,TRBV6-6,13,NA
CAWSGPPAWTGEGYEQYF,TGTGCCTGGAGTGGCCCCCCCGCCTGGACAGGGGAAGGCTACGAGCAGTACTTC,NA,TRBJ2-7,TRBV30,18,TRBD1
CASSLTGGPGNTIYF,TGCGCCAGCAGCCTCACAGGGGGCCCTGGAAACACCATATATTTT,few,TRBJ1-3,TRBV4-3,15,TRBD1
CASSLAASGGLDTQYF,TGTGCCAGCAGCTTAGCGGCTAGCGGGGGGCTAGATACGCAGTATTTT,few,TRBJ2-3,TRBV11-3,16,TRBD2
CASSSGTAYLNEQFF,TGTGCCAGCAGCTCCGGGACAGCCTACCTCAATGAGCAGTTCTTC,few,TRBJ2-1,TRBV7-9,15,TRBD1
CASSLYAGGTEAFF,TGTGCCAGCAGCCTATACGCTGGAGGCACTGAAGCTTTCTTT,NA,TRBJ1-1,TRBV7-2,14,NA
CASSLWASGGASTDTQYF,TGTGCCAGCAGTTTATGGGCTAGCGGGGGGGCCAGCACAGATACGCAGTATTTT,NA,TRBJ2-3,TRBV28,18,TRBD2
CASSQRRGRGEQYF,TGCGCCAGCAGCCAAAGGCGGGGGCGAGGGGAGCAGTACTTC,NA,TRBJ2-7,TRBV4-3,14,NA
CASSPLGQGYSPLHF,TGTGCCAGCAGCCCATTGGGACAGGGGTATTCACCCCTCCACTTT,once,TRBJ1-6,TRBV28,15,TRBD1
CASSGFSTSGDNEQFF,TGTGCCAGCAGTGGGTTCTCGACTAGCGGGGACAATGAGCAGTTCTTC,NA,TRBJ2-1,TRBV6-1,16,TRBD2
CASSLASGTPLLLREQYF,TGTGCCAGCAGCTTGGCCAGTGGGACACCCCTGCTTCTACGAGAGCAGTACTTC,NA,TRBJ2-7,TRBV5-6,18,NA
CASSQPWSRDSEQYF,TGCGCCAGCAGCCAGCCTTGGAGCCGGGACTCCGAGCAGTACTTC,NA,TRBJ2-7,TRBV4-1,15,NA